The clone carrying this T cell receptor beta chain has at least ten counts. TCRdb redid the calling of the 5' RACE reads with MiXCR, one entry per CDR3 protein. Of around 80,000 distinct CDR3 sequences listed, about 10% are singletons. This record comes from a study of early T cells in non-severe SARS-CoV-2 infection. The ends lost 2 bases at V and 8 bases at J; junction bases unmatched: 3. The CDR3 runs 13 residues. The chain has TRBV12-3 or TRBV12-4 and TRBJ2-1, with 7 bases aligning to TRBD2. The receptor's source is an adult who was a healthcare worker with PCR-confirmed SARS-CoV-2 infection or an uninfected control (not recorded which). The source material was whole blood, sampled at baseline. CDR3 in DNA: TGTGCCAGCAGTTTACTTCGGGGGGATGAGCAGTTCTTC. Translating it yields CASSLLRGDEQFF.